The 10 T cell receptor beta chains in this list originate from one sample, sequenced in a study of blood T cell repertoires in COVID-19. TCRdb's table, derived via immunoSEQ multiplex PCR, lists solely in-frame clones and lacks some. Of around 100,000 clones listed, roughly four fifths are singletons. Sequenced input: peripheral blood. Receptor source: a man between 60 and 70 years old with acute or convalescent COVID-19.

Regarding this clone: This could be a read error, since a much larger clone is one nucleotide away. The rearrangement links TRBV5-6 to TRBJ1-2; 9 positions match TRBD1. The CDR3 runs to 15 residues. With 4 bases clipped from V and 10 bases from J, the junction kept 14 bases outside the gene matches. Germline V gene data show CDR1 as SGHDT and CDR2 as YYEEEE. Here the CDR3 reads CASSTDSGTGIDYTF. The CDR3 nucleotides are TGTGCCAGCAGCACCGATTCCGGGACAGGGATTGACTACACCTTC.

This clone was detected ten times or more. The chain links TRBV14 to TRBJ2-7; 9 positions agree with TRBD1. From germline, CDR1 is SGHDN and CDR2 FVKESK. The CDR3 consists of 14 residues. Unmatched junction bases numbered 8, after V lost 1 base and J lost 10 bases. CDR3 region: CASSQVKGQGFQYF. The CDR3 DNA follows: TGTGCCAGCAGCCAAGTTAAGGGACAGGGCTTCCAGTACTTC.

The rearrangement joins TRBV6-6 to TRBJ1-5; possible D gene TRBD1, 5 bases. Looked up from germline, CDR1 is MNHNY and CDR2 is SVGAGI (reference sequence). The CDR3 has 12 residues. V was pared by 7 bases and J by 8 bases, with 12 bases between. The CDR3 region has the DNA TGTGCCAGCAAAGCAGGGCAAGAGCCCCAGCATTTT. Amino acids: CASKAGQEPQHF.

The rearrangement joins TRBV10-3 to TRBJ1-5; D perhaps matches TRBD1 (6 bases). This CDR3 region has 13 residues. Per the germline V gene, CDR1 is ENHRY and CDR2 is SYGVKD. V lost 4 bases and J 4 bases, leaving 8 bases between the germline ends. The CDR3 protein is CAISGDNNQPQHF. CDR3 bases: TGTGCCATCAGTGGGGACAATAATCAGCCCCAGCATTTT.

The CDR3 region is CASRPPDWNQPQHF. The CDR3 DNA is TGTGCCAGCAGACCCCCAGATTGGAATCAGCCCCAGCATTTT. The chain couples TRBV27 to TRBJ1-5, with D unclear. V shed 6 bases and J shed 4 bases, with 13 bases lying between them. Germline V gene lookup returns CDR1 MNHEY and CDR2 SMNVEV (reference sequence). This CDR3 comprises 14 residues.

V and J are TRBV9 and TRBJ1-2; D possibly corresponds to TRBD1 (6 bases). The CDR3 is made up of 14 amino acids. The V gene lost 0 bases and the J gene lost 7 bases, with 13 bases spanning the gap. The germline CDR1 and CDR2 sequences are SGDLS and YYNGEE. Here the CDR3 reads CASSVAAGEGGYTF. DNA of the CDR3: TGTGCCAGCAGCGTAGCTGCAGGGGAGGGTGGCTACACCTTC.

This chain links TRBV29-1 with TRBJ2-4, with TRBD1 matching 7 bases. This CDR3 has 14 residues. The germline V gene encodes CDR1 SQVTM and CDR2 ANQGSEA. V lost 4 bases, J lost 1 base, and 4 bases stayed unmatched. Here the CDR3 reads CSVVKGAAKNIQYF. In nucleotides, the CDR3 is TGCAGCGTTGTTAAGGGGGCGGCCAAAAACATTCAGTACTTC.

The V and J genes are TRBV19 and TRBJ1-2, with a tentative D call TRBD1 (6 bases). V lost 7 bases to trimming and J lost 8 bases, with 20 bases between them. CDR1 is LNHDA and CDR2 is SQIVND in the germline V gene (reference sequence). The CDR3 length is 14 residues. The CDR3 bases are TGTGCCAGTAAACCTACCGGGACAAACATAGGCTACACCTTC. Translating gives CASKPTGTNIGYTF.

This chain uses TRBV11-2 with TRBJ2-7; possibly TRBD2 for D (6 bases). The germline V and J ends were trimmed by 6 bases and 6 bases, with 24 bases remaining between them. The CDR3 loop spans 16 amino acids. CDR1 and CDR2 (germline): SGHAT, FQNNGV. The CDR3 region is CASSLRYWDSLGEQYF. The CDR3 nucleotides read TGTGCCAGCAGTCTTAGATATTGGGACTCCCTTGGCGAGCAGTACTTC.

The rearrangement uses TRBV27 and TRBJ2-5; tentative D call: TRBD1 (7 bases). Between the trimmed V and J ends, which lost 5 bases and 5 bases, there was a span of 18 bases. The length of the CDR3 is 15 residues. Germline CDR1 reads MNHEY; CDR2 reads SMNVEV (reference sequence). The CDR3 loop is CASSPTPTGRETQYF. The DNA of the CDR3 is TGTGCCAGCAGTCCCACCCCGACAGGGAGGGAGACCCAGTACTTC.